The 3 T cell receptor beta chains listed next were all sequenced from one sample in a study of T cells in localized non-small cell lung cancer (dated by TCRdb to about 2020). The library was produced with the immunoSEQ multiplex PCR assay. The table was pulled from immuneACCESS by TCRdb, which kept in-frame rearrangements only. Such tables lose some clones; where checked, under half of the loss comes from unresolved V genes, and the rest has no known cause. Here the sample has roughly 48,000 clones; roughly 77% occur a single time. The ten largest clones add up to 17% of the sample. The specimen comprised peripheral blood, sampled before any cancer treatment. The receptors here all came from a man aged 40 to 70 with stage I squamous cell lung carcinoma.

The chain is built from TRBV5-4 and TRBJ1-1; 7 nucleotides match TRBD1. From germline, CDR1 is SGHNT and CDR2 YYREEE (reference sequence). V lost 3 bases and J lost 3; bases outside the gene matches: 2. The length of the CDR3 is 13 residues. CDR3 bases: TGTGCCAGCAGCTGGGGGACAGACACTGAAGCTTTCTTT. Its translation: CASSWGTDTEAFF. Drawing the rest from reference TRBV5-4 and TRBJ1-1, the complete variable domain is ETGVTQSPTHLIKTRGQQVTLRCSSQSGHNTVSWYQQALGQGPQFIFQYYREEENGRGNFPPRFSGLQFPNYSSELNVNALELDDSALYLCASSWGTDTEAFFGQGTRLTVV.

This clone was detected only once. This chain links TRBV7-3 with TRBJ2-1, with 15 bases lining up with TRBD2. Germline CDR1 reads SGHTA; CDR2 reads FQGTGA. The junction had 10 bases not matched to a gene; V was cut back by 0 bases and J by 1 base. The length of the CDR3 is 21 residues. The CDR3 DNA sequence: TGTGCCAGCAGCTTAACGGGGACTAGCGGGGGGACGTATTTGTCCTACAATGAGCAGTTCTTC. Encoded protein: CASSLTGTSGGTYLSYNEQFF.

CDR3 sequence: CASSSQASENTGELFF. The DNA for the CDR3 is TGTGCCAGCAGCTCCCAGGCTAGCGAGAACACCGGGGAGCTGTTTTTT. The chain carries TRBV7-3 and TRBJ2-2, with D perhaps TRBD2 (6 bases). Germline lookup yields CDR1 SGHTA and CDR2 FQGTGA. This CDR3 comprises 16 residues. With 4 bases removed from V and 1 base from J, the gap between germline ends came to 13 bases.